This T cell receptor (beta chain) emerged from a study of radiotherapy plus CTLA-4 blockade in lung cancer. Across the whole study: Patients showed objective responses in 15% to 20% of cases, and disease control was achieved by roughly 30%.

The CDR3 runs 14 residues. V was shortened by 3 bases and J by 0 bases, with 8 bases between the two germline ends. The V gene's germline CDR1 is SGHNT and CDR2 YYREEE (reference sequence). Produced via immunoSEQ multiplex PCR; TCRdb's table is partial and in-frame only. The sample has about 30,000 clones; approximately 80% are singletons. J is TRBJ2-3 and V is TRBV5-4, with no clear D. Specimen: peripheral blood, collected from a patient treated with radiotherapy plus ipilimumab. The receptor was derived from a human donor with non-small cell lung cancer who had stable disease on radiotherapy plus ipilimumab. CDR3 coding DNA: TGTGCCAGCAGCTCCTCGTGGAGCACAGATACGCAGTATTTT. It is translated as CASSSSWSTDTQYF.